Below, 24 T cell receptor beta chains from the same sample are listed, as sequenced in a study of siplizumab effects on memory and regulatory T cells. Repertoires were generated with immunoSEQ multiplex PCR, while TCRdb's copy carries only in-frame clones and drops some. In the table there are more than 95,000 clones, approximately 94% of which are singletons. Sequenced sample: non-Treg CD4+ T cells sorted from blood. The receptors originated from a human donor in good health.

The rearrangement uses TRBV19 and TRBJ1-4; D remains ambiguous. V dropped 4 bases and J dropped 2 bases, with 8 bases sitting between them. This CDR3 comprises 14 residues. CDR1 is LNHDA and CDR2 is SQIVND in the germline V gene (reference sequence). The CDR3 loop is CASSTPSTNEKLFF. The CDR3, as DNA: TGTGCCAGTAGTACTCCTTCCACTAATGAAAAACTGTTTTTT.

In DNA, the CDR3 is TGTGCCAGTAGGGACAGACCGAACACTGAAGCTTTCTTT. Its translation: CASRDRPNTEAFF. This rearrangement joins TRBV19 to TRBJ1-1, with D possibly being TRBD1 (6 bases). CDR1 and CDR2 (germline): LNHDA, SQIVND (reference sequence). V was clipped by 6 bases and J by 1 base, with 9 bases between them. CDR3 length: 13 amino acids.

The rearrangement uses TRBV6-1 and TRBJ1-2; D gene uncertain. This CDR3 spans 14 amino acids. Germline values: CDR1 MNHNS, CDR2 SASEGT. Trimming removed 6 bases from V and 7 bases from J, with 18 bases in between. The CDR3 coding sequence is TGTGCCAGCAGGGGAGGGTTCGGGGTATCTGGCTACACCTTC. This encodes CASRGGFGVSGYTF.

The V and J genes are TRBV2 and TRBJ1-5; TRBD1 might be the D (5 bases). V dropped 4 bases and J dropped 1 base, with 11 bases sitting between them. Germline values: CDR1 SNHLY, CDR2 FYNNEI. The CDR3 is made up of 15 amino acids. As DNA, the CDR3 is TGTGCCAGCAGTGGTGGAGGGGCGAGCAATCAGCCCCAGCATTTT. Its protein product is CASSGGGASNQPQHF.

The chain joins TRBV6-1 to TRBJ1-5; the D is unclear. With 5 bases removed from V and 1 base from J, the gap between germline ends came to 0 bases. CDR3 length: 11 residues. Germline CDR1 MNHNS, CDR2 SASEGT. In DNA, the CDR3 is TGTGCCAGCAGTAGCAATCAGCCCCAGCATTTT. Translated: CASSSNQPQHF.

This chain uses TRBV5-4 with TRBJ1-6; weak D call: TRBD1 (6 bases). The CDR3 spans 14 residues. The V end lost 2 bases, the J end lost 8 bases, and 11 bases lay between the germline ends. Germline-derived CDR1 and CDR2 are SGHNT and YYREEE (reference sequence). The CDR3 protein is CASSFDRRDSPLHF. As DNA, the CDR3 is TGTGCCAGCAGCTTTGACAGGCGGGATTCACCCCTCCACTTT.

This sequence joins TRBV7-8 and TRBJ2-3; tentatively, D is TRBD1 (5 bases). The germline CDR1 and CDR2 sequences are SGHVS and FQNEAQ. V was trimmed by 0 bases and J by 0 bases, leaving 10 bases between them. The CDR3 extends over 16 amino acids. CDR3: CASSLATVTSTDTQYF. The CDR3 DNA sequence: TGTGCCAGCAGCTTAGCGACAGTTACTAGCACAGATACGCAGTATTTT.

This sequence joins TRBV7-2 and TRBJ1-3; D is possibly TRBD1 (5 bases). Deletions cut 4 bases from V and 4 bases from J, with 26 bases between. CDR1 and CDR2 (germline): SGHTA, FQGNSA. This CDR3 has 19 residues. CDR3 region: CASSSVTGPGSSRGNTIYF. CDR3 coding DNA: TGTGCCAGCAGCTCGGTTACAGGCCCCGGAAGTTCGAGGGGAAACACCATATATTTT.

The V gene is TRBV15, the J gene TRBJ2-4, with D perhaps given as TRBD1 or TRBD2 (5 bases each). Trimming removed 4 bases at V and 3 bases at J, with 13 bases between. The germline V gene has CDR1 LNHNV and CDR2 YYDKDF (reference sequence). The CDR3 spans 15 residues. The CDR3 reads CATSNAGTVKNIQYF. The CDR3 DNA is TGTGCCACCAGCAACGCCGGGACGGTCAAAAACATTCAGTACTTC.

The chain combines TRBV11-1 with TRBJ2-2; D ambiguous. Germline assignment: CDR1 SGHAT and CDR2 FQDESV (reference sequence). Trimming left V 5 bases short and J 7 bases short, with 11 bases between. CDR3 size: 13 residues. The CDR3 DNA reads TGTGCCAGCAGCCCATCTGGGCACGGGGAGCTGTTTTTT. It yields the protein CASSPSGHGELFF.

The chain uses TRBV20-1 and TRBJ1-1; D gene uncertain. The CDR3 is 10 residues long. The germline V gene encodes CDR1 DFQATT and CDR2 SNEGSKA (reference sequence). Trimming removed 3 bases from V and 8 bases from J, with 7 bases in between. CDR3 amino acids: CSARNAEAFF. DNA for the CDR3: TGCAGTGCTAGGAACGCCGAAGCTTTCTTT.

V usage is TRBV2 and J usage is TRBJ1-4; perhaps TRBD1 as D (5 bases). The CDR3 runs to 14 residues. Per germline, CDR1 SNHLY and CDR2 FYNNEI. V lost 4 bases and J lost 5, with 11 bases in between. The CDR3 DNA reads as TGTGCCAGCAGTGCCCGGGGCCAGAATGAAAAACTGTTTTTT. Translation: CASSARGQNEKLFF.

This clone appeared a few times. This rearrangement joins TRBV29-1 to TRBJ1-1; 8 nucleotides match TRBD1. The germline V gene encodes CDR1 SQVTM and CDR2 ANQGSEA. This CDR3 has 14 amino acids. With V trimmed by 7 bases and J by 4 bases, 11 bases remained unmatched. CDR3 nucleotide sequence: TGCAGCGCCCAGAGGACAGGGATCGGCACTGAAGCTTTCTTT. It codes for CSAQRTGIGTEAFF.

The chain recombines TRBV2 with TRBJ1-5; D call uncertain. The CDR3 contains 15 residues. Trimming removed 2 bases at V and 0 bases at J, with 8 bases between. Germline CDR1 and CDR2: SNHLY and FYNNEI. The CDR3: CASSEISNSNQPQHF. Here the CDR3 DNA reads TGTGCCAGCAGTGAAATCAGCAATAGCAATCAGCCCCAGCATTTT.

The chain couples TRBV19 to TRBJ2-5; 11 bases fit TRBD1. This CDR3 is built from 16 residues. The V and J ends lost 5 bases and 4 bases, in that order; junction bases with no gene match: 9. The V gene's germline CDR1 is LNHDA and CDR2 SQIVND (reference sequence). The CDR3 sequence: CASSARLGTGGETQYF. The CDR3 DNA sequence: TGTGCCAGTAGTGCGAGACTTGGGACAGGGGGAGAGACCCAGTACTTC.

The table lists this clone with a few counts. The chain employs TRBV2 and TRBJ1-5; 7 nucleotides agree with TRBD1. V shed 7 bases, J shed 7 bases, and the junction held 10 bases outside the gene matches. This CDR3 spans 14 amino acids. Germline values: CDR1 SNHLY, CDR2 FYNNEI. For the CDR3, the DNA is TGTGCCAGCACCAGGGACAGAGTAGGACAGCCCCAGCATTTT. Its translation is CASTRDRVGQPQHF.

J is TRBJ1-5 and V is TRBV10-2, with a possible D match to TRBD1 (5 bases). The V gene lost 8 bases and the J gene lost 6 bases, with 20 bases spanning the gap. Germline V lookup: CDR1 WSHSY, CDR2 SAAADI. There are 15 residues in the CDR3. The CDR3 DNA is TGCGCCAGCGCGGACCGGCAAGGGGTAAGTCAGCCCCAGCATTTT. It encodes CASADRQGVSQPQHF.

The CDR3 reads CSALWGEQYF. The DNA of the CDR3 is TGCAGTGCACTATGGGGGGAGCAGTACTTC. V gene TRBV20-1 combines with J gene TRBJ2-7; D may be TRBD1 or TRBD2 (5 bases each). The CDR3 consists of 10 residues. From germline, CDR1 is DFQATT and CDR2 SNEGSKA (reference sequence). V shed 6 bases and J shed 7 bases, with 10 bases lying between them.

The chain couples TRBV6-5 to TRBJ1-5; unclear D gene. The V gene's germline CDR1 is MNHEY and CDR2 SVGAGI. V was shortened by 5 bases and J by 5 bases, with 10 bases between the two germline ends. The CDR3 has 13 residues. CDR3 region: CASSRIEDQPQHF. The CDR3 DNA is TGTGCCAGCAGTCGAATAGAGGATCAGCCCCAGCATTTT.

J is TRBJ2-5 and V is TRBV10-3; maybe TRBD1 (5 bases). Trimming took 5 bases from V and 2 from J, leaving 6 bases between them. Germline lookup yields CDR1 ENHRY and CDR2 SYGVKD. CDR3 length: 12 amino acids. The CDR3 nucleotides are TGTGCCATCAGTTACAGGCAAGAGACCCAGTACTTC. It codes for CAISYRQETQYF.

V gene TRBV7-3 combines with J gene TRBJ1-1; D is unclear. Germline loops: CDR1 SGHTA, CDR2 FQGTGA. The V end lost 5 bases, the J end lost 1 base, and 8 bases lay between the germline ends. CDR3 length: 13 residues. CDR3 DNA sequence: TGTGCCAGCAGCATACGCGAGAACACTGAAGCTTTCTTT. This translates into CASSIRENTEAFF.

The V gene is TRBV6-1, the J gene TRBJ2-4, with 7 bases aligning to TRBD1. After removal of 3 bases from V and 0 bases from J, the junction contained 17 bases not matched to a gene. The CDR3 spans 20 residues. CDR1 is MNHNS, CDR2 SASEGT, per germline. The CDR3 DNA is TGTGCCAGCAGTGATTTCACAGGGGAAGGGGGTCGGTTAGCCAAAAACATTCAGTACTTC. It encodes CASSDFTGEGGRLAKNIQYF.

The chain is built from TRBV6-5 and TRBJ1-1; D is possibly TRBD1 (6 bases). This CDR3 is built from 14 residues. The germline gives CDR1 MNHEY, CDR2 SVGAGI. Trimming pared 5 bases from V and 5 bases from J, leaving 15 bases between. CDR3 in amino acids: CASSLADSRTEAFF. The CDR3 region has the DNA TGTGCCAGCAGTCTAGCGGACAGCCGGACTGAAGCTTTCTTT.

J is TRBJ2-3 and V is TRBV4-1; TRBD2 matches 13 bases. This CDR3 is 17 amino acids long. The ends lost 0 bases at V and 7 bases at J; junction bases unmatched: 7. In germline, CDR1 is MGHRA, CDR2 YSYEKL. The CDR3 reads CASSQDRTSGSPYTQYF. In DNA, the CDR3 is TGCGCCAGCAGCCAAGATCGGACTAGCGGGAGTCCGTATACGCAGTATTTT.